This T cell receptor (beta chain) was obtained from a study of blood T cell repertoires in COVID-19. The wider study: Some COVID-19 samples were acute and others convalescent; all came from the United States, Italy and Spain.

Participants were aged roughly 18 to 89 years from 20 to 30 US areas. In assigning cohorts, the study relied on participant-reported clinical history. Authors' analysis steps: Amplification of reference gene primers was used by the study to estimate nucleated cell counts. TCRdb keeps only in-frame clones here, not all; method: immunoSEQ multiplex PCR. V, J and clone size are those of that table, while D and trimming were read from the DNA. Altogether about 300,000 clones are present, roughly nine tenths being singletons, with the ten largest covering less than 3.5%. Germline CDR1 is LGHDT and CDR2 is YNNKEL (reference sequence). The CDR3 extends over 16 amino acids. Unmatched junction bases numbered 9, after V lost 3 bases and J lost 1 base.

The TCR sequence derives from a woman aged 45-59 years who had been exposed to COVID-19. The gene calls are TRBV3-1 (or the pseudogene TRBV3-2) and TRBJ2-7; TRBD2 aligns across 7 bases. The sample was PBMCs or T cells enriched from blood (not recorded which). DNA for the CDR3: TGTGCCAGCAGCCAGTTTGCGGGGGTCCCTTCCTACGAGCAGTACTTC. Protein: CASSQFAGVPSYEQYF.